The sequence of this T cell receptor (beta chain) was determined in a study of neoadjuvant anti-PD-1 for oral cavity cancer. CDR1 and CDR2 from the germline V gene are SGHVS and FQNEAQ. This CDR3 has 15 amino acids. The V end was cut by 2 bases, the J end by 2 bases, with 11 bases between. Using immunoSEQ multiplex PCR, the repertoire was profiled, and TCRdb retains in-frame clones only, with some absent. In the table there are about 14,000 clones, roughly 34% of which are singletons. Notes on the study in general: TCR analyses covered only a few patients per response group.

Sample time point: after neoadjuvant nivolumab, at surgical resection. These newly diagnosed stage II-IVA oral cavity squamous cell carcinoma patients had no prior systemic or radiation treatment. For this clone: What it binds is unknown.

The TCR sequence derives from a person between 40 and 79 years old with oral cavity squamous cell carcinoma. This chain joins TRBV7-8 and TRBJ2-3; weak D call: TRBD2 (6 bases). The sequenced sample was tumor tissue, obtained after nivolumab (anti-PD-1) treatment. CDR3 bases: TGTGCCAGCAGCTTAAATAGCGGATACACAGATACGCAGTATTTT. Protein product: CASSLNSGYTDTQYF. Complete variable domain (other parts from reference TRBV7-8 and TRBJ2-3): GAGVSQSPRYKVAKRGQDVALRCDPISGHVSLFWYQQALGQGPEFLTYFQNEAQLDKSGLPSDRFFAERPEGSVSTLKIQRTQQEDSAVYLCASSLNSGYTDTQYFGPGTRLTVL.